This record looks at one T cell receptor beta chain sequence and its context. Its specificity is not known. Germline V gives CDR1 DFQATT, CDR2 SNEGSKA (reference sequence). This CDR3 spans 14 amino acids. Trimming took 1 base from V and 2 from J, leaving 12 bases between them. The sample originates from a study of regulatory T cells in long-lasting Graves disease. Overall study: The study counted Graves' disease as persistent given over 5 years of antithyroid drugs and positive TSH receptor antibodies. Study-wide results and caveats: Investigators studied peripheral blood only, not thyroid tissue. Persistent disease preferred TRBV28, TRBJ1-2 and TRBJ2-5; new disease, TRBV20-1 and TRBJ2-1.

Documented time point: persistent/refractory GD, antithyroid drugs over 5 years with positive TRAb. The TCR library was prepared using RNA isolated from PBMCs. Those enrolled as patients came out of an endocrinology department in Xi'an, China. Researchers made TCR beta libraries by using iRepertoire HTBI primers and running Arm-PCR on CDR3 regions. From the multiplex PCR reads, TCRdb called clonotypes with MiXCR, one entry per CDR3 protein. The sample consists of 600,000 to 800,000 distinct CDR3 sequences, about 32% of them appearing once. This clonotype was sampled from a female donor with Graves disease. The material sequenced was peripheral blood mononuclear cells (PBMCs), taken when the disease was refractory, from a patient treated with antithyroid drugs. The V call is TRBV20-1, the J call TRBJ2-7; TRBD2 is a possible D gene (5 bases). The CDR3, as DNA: TGCAGTGCTAGAGGTTCAGCGGCCACCTACGAGCAGTACTTC. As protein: CSARGSAATYEQYF.